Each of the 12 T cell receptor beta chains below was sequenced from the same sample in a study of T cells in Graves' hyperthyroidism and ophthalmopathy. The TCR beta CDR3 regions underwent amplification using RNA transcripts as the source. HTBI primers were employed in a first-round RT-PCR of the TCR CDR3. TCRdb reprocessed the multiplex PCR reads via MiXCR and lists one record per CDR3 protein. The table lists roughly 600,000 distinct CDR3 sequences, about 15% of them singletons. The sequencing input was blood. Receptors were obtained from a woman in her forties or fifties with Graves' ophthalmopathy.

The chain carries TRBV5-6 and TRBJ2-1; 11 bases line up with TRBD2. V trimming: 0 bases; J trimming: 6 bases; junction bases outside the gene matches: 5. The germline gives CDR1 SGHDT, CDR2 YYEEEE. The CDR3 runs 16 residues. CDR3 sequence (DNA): TGTGCCAGCAGCTTGGCCCCCACTAGCGGGAGCAATGAGCAGTTCTTC. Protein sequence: CASSLAPTSGSNEQFF.

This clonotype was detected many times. CDR3 nucleotides: TGTGCCAGCAGCCCGGACTCGGATTGGAATGAGCAGTTCTTC. Its protein is CASSPDSDWNEQFF. The chain couples TRBV7-3 to TRBJ2-1; D is perhaps TRBD2 (5 bases). CDR1 and CDR2 (germline): SGHTA, FQGTGA. The CDR3 covers 14 residues. The germline V and J ends were trimmed by 5 bases and 7 bases, with 15 bases remaining between them.

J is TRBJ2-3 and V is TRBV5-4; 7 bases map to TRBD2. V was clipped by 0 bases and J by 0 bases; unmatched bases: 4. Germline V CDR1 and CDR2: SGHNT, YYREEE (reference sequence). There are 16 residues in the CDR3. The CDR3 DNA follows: TGTGCCAGCAGCTTGGCCCAGCGGGGAAGCACAGATACGCAGTATTTT. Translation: CASSLAQRGSTDTQYF.

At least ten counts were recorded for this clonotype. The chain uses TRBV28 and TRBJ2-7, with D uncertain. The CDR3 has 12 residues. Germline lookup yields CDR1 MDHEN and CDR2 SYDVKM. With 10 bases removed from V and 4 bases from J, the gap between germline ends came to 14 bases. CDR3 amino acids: CATAGRVYEQYF. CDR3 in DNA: TGTGCCACGGCTGGCCGGGTATACGAGCAGTACTTC.

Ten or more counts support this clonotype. DNA for the CDR3: TGCAGTGCTAGAGATCAAGCGGGAGTAACCTACAATGAGCAGTTCTTC. Protein: CSARDQAGVTYNEQFF. The chain links TRBV20-1 to TRBJ2-1, with 8 bases that match TRBD2. The CDR3 runs to 16 residues. The junction had 6 bases not matched to a gene; V was cut back by 0 bases and J by 2 bases. Germline V gene lookup returns CDR1 DFQATT and CDR2 SNEGSKA (reference sequence).

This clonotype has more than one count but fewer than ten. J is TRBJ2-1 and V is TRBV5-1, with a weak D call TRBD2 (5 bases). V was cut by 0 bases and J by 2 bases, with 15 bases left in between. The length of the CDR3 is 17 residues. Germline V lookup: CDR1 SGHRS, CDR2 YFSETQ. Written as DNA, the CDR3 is TGCGCCAGCAGCTTGGCCGGGCGGCGGGCCCCCTACAATGAGCAGTTCTTC. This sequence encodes CASSLAGRRAPYNEQFF.

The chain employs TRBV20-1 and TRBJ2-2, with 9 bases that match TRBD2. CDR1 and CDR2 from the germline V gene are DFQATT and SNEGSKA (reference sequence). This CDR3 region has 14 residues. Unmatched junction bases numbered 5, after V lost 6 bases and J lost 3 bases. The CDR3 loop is CSANSGSDTGELFF. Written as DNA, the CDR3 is TGCAGTGCAAATAGCGGGAGCGACACCGGGGAGCTGTTTTTT.

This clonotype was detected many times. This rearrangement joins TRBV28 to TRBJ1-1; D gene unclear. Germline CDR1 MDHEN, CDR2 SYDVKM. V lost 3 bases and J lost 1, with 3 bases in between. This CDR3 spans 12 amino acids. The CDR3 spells CASSFWNTEAFF. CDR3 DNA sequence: TGTGCCAGCAGTTTTTGGAACACTGAAGCTTTCTTT.

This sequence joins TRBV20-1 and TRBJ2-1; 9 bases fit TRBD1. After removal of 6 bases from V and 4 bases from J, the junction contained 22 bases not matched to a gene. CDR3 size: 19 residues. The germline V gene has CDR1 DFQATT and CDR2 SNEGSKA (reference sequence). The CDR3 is CSARLQGANPPRPYNEQFF. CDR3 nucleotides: TGCAGTGCGCGCCTACAGGGGGCGAATCCCCCCCGCCCGTACAATGAGCAGTTCTTC.

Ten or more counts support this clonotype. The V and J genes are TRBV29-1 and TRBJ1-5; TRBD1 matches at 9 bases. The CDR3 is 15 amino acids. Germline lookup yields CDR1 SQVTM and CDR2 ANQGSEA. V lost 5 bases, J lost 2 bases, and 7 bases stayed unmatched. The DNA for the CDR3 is TGCAGCGTTTCCACAGGGGGCTTTGGCAATCAGCCCCAGCATTTT. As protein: CSVSTGGFGNQPQHF.

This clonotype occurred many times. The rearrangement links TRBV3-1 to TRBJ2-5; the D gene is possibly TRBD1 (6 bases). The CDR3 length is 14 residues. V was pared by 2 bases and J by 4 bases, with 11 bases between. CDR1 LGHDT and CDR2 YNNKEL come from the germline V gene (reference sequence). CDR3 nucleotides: TGTGCCAGCAGCCAACAGGGGCGGGTAGAGACCCAGTACTTC. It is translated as CASSQQGRVETQYF.

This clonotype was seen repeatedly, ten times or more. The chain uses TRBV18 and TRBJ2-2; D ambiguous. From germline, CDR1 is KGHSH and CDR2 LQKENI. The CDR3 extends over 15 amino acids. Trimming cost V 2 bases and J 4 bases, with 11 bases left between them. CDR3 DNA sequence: TGTGCCAGCTCACCAACCCTGGGGATCACCGGGGAGCTGTTTTTT. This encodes CASSPTLGITGELFF.